The present T cell receptor (beta chain) was sequenced within a study of vaccination and CD4 T cells after COVID-19. Overall study context: The convalescents, six males and four females, included two who were Hispanic.

Described treatment: approximately nine-day PBMC culture with coronavirus spike peptide pools or control peptides (ViraFEST assay). CDR1 and CDR2 (germline): SGHTA, FQGNSA. The CDR3 has 15 residues. With 5 bases removed from V and 2 bases from J, the gap between germline ends came to 16 bases. The count of this clonotype is one. Its cognate antigen is unknown. With the Oncomine TCR Beta short-read assay, DNA from cultured CD4+ T cells was sequenced. Researchers extracted genomic DNA from CD4+ T cells that had been cultured. TCRdb independently ran MiXCR on the PCR reads; one entry per CDR3 protein. There are some 15,000 distinct CDR3 sequences in the sample; around 61% occur only once, and roughly an eighth lies in the top ten.

Sequencing was done on a sample of CD4+ T cells from blood, cultured in vitro. The TCR sequence derives from a human donor who had recovered from COVID-19. The V and J genes are TRBV7-2 and TRBJ2-7, with D perhaps matching TRBD1 or TRBD2 (5 bases each). DNA of the CDR3: TGTGCCAGCAGCCCGGGGCAATACACAACCTACGAGCAGTACTTC. Encoded protein: CASSPGQYTTYEQYF.